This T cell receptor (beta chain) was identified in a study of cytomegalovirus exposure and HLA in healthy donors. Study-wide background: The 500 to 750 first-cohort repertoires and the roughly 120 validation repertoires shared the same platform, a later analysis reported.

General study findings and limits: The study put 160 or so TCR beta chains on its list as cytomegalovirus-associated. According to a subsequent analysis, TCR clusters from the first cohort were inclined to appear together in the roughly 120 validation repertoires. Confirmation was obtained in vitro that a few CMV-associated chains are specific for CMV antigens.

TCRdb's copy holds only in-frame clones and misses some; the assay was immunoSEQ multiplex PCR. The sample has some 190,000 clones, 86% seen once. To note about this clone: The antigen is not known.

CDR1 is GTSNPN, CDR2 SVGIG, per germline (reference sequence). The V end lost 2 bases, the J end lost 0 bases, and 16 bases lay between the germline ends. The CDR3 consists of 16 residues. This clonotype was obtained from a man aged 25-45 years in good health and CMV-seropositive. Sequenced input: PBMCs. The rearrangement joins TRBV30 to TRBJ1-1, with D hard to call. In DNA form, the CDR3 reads TGTGCCTGGAGTTTGGGTCAGGCGTTTATGAACACTGAAGCTTTCTTT. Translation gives CAWSLGQAFMNTEAFF.